The T cell receptor beta chain described here comes from a study of OX40 agonist ivuxolimab in advanced cancers. About the research overall: Every 2 weeks, patients got intravenous ivuxolimab at one of six dose levels (0.01-10 mg/kg). Patients enrolled in dose escalation were diagnosed with hepatocellular carcinoma, melanoma, renal cell or head and neck cancer.

The length of the CDR3 is 13 residues. V was clipped by 4 bases and J by 6 bases; unmatched bases: 6. Germline V gene lookup returns CDR1 SGHKS and CDR2 YYEKEE (reference sequence). Here immunoSEQ multiplex PCR was the method, and the copy in TCRdb shows in-frame clones only, minus some. This sample carries 35,000 to 40,000 clones, about 86% of them seen once, and the ten largest clones take roughly 2.4%. The sequence came from an adult with an advanced solid tumor such as melanoma, head and neck, liver or kidney cancer. The V call is TRBV5-5, the J call TRBJ1-2; 7 bases align to TRBD1. The sequencing used CD4+ or CD8+ T cells sorted from blood, collected in a trial of the OX40 agonist ivuxolimab. The CDR3 sequence: CASSETGLDGYTF. The CDR3 coding sequence is TGTGCCAGCAGCGAGACAGGGTTGGATGGCTACACCTTC.